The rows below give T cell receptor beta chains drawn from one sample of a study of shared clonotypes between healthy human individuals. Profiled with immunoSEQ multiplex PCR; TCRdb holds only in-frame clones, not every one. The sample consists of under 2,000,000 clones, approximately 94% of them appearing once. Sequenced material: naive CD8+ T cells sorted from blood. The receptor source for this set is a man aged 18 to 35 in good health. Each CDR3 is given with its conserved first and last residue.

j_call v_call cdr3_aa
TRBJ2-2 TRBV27 CASSPGLAGALGELFF
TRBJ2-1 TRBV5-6 CASSLGLAGPYNEQFF
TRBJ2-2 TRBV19 CASSIPGEAGELFF
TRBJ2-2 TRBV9 CASRPGLAGGTGELFF
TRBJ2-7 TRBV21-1 CASTIQGPRQEQYF
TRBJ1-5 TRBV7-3 CASSLTMDRDWCNQPQHF
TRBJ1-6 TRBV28 CASSPDASSYNSPLHF
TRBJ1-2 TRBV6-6 CASTIRDPGYGYTF
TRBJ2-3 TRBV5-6 CASRDSYTDTQYF
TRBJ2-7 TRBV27 CASSLSPGGGSYEQYF
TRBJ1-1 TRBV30 CAWSPAGGEAFF